This T cell receptor (beta chain) was identified in a study of blood T cell repertoires in COVID-19. On the study more broadly: Samples of COVID-19 (acute and convalescent) were obtained from the United States, Italy and Spain. T cells, B-cell-depleted T cells, or PBMCs supplied cDNA or gDNA.

This clone has only a few counts. The CDR3 loop spans 14 amino acids. From germline, CDR1 is SGHDN and CDR2 FVKESK. The ends were cut back, 0 bases at V and 6 bases at J, with 6 bases in the middle. Libraries were prepared by immunoSEQ multiplex PCR; TCRdb keeps only in-frame clonotypes and omits some of them. The sample shows about 240,000 clones, 83% of them seen only once. The specimen sequenced was peripheral blood. The chain couples TRBV14 to TRBJ1-6; D gene uncertain. The TCR sequence derives from a human donor in a cohort sampled during active COVID-19. The CDR3 loop reads CASSQEAFNSPLHF. CDR3 nucleotides: TGTGCCAGCAGCCAAGAAGCCTTTAATTCACCCCTCCACTTT.